This record concerns one TCR beta chain sequence. At one of its ends the junction is not consistent with the germline gene, which may arise from a read error. Germline DNA was also extracted, and blood RNA was taken from unsorted whole blood. The CDR3 extends over 14 amino acids. CDR1 is SGHAT, CDR2 FQNNGV, per germline. This sample was included in a study of tumor-infiltrating lymphocytes in primary liver carcinoma. A primer in the constant region served to generate TCR beta cDNA from approximately 460 ng of total RNA. Construction of TCR beta libraries relied on three successive nested multiplex PCR rounds employing slightly modified ARM-PCR. The two initial PCR rounds, roughly 9 cycles each, used TRBV1-TRBV30 forward and C-beta reverse primers. Each CDR3 protein gets one entry after TCRdb re-called the multiplex PCR reads with MiXCR. The sample carries 200,000 or so distinct CDR3 sequences, 65% recorded once.

V usage is TRBV11-2 and J usage is TRBJ2-3; no reliable D call. This clonotype was obtained from a woman aged 60-70 years with primary liver carcinoma and hepatitis B virus infection. The sequencing input was peripheral blood. CDR3 amino acids: CASRLSHGADTQYF. For the CDR3, the DNA is TGTGCCAGCAGGCTATCACATGGAGCTGATACTCAGTATTTT. Supplemented by reference TRBV11-2 and TRBJ2-3, the full variable domain reads EAGVAQSPRYKIIEKRQSVAFWCNPISGHATLYWYQQILGQGPKLLIQFQNNGVVDDSQLPKDRFSAERLKGVDSTLKIQPAKLEDSAVYLCASRLSHGADTQYFGPGTRLTVL.